These 23 T cell receptor beta chains share one sample of origin, sequenced in a study of cytomegalovirus exposure and HLA in healthy donors. The PCR was carried out with 60 Vbeta primers and 13 Jbeta primers. Here immunoSEQ multiplex PCR was the method, and the copy in TCRdb shows in-frame clones only, minus some. This table lists 53,000 or so clones. The sample was PBMCs. The receptors here all came from a man younger than 35 in good health and CMV-seropositive.

The CDR3 DNA is TGTGCCAGCTCCGGGGATCGGGAGACCCAGTACTTC. This gives the protein CASSGDRETQYF. V is TRBV18 and J is TRBJ2-5, with a weak D call TRBD2 (5 bases). Trimming removed 6 bases at V and 5 bases at J, with 10 bases between. Germline V CDR1 and CDR2: KGHSH, LQKENI. CDR3 length: 12 residues.

V usage is TRBV27 and J usage is TRBJ1-5, with TRBD1 matching over 8 bases. The ends lost 5 bases at V and 1 base at J; junction bases unmatched: 7. The CDR3 covers 16 residues. Germline-derived CDR1 and CDR2 are MNHEY and SMNVEV (reference sequence). CDR3 sequence: CASSPWTGMSNQPQHF. The CDR3 DNA reads as TGTGCCAGCAGTCCCTGGACAGGGATGAGCAATCAGCCCCAGCATTTT.

V and J are TRBV19 and TRBJ2-2, with 9 bases identical to TRBD1. The CDR3 length is 16 residues. The V and J ends lost 7 bases and 1 base, in that order; junction bases with no gene match: 7. Germline assignment: CDR1 LNHDA and CDR2 SQIVND (reference sequence). The CDR3 DNA sequence: TGTGCCAGTACCCTAACGGACAGGGGGAACACCGGGGAGCTGTTTTTT. Amino acids: CASTLTDRGNTGELFF.

The V gene is TRBV6-5, the J gene TRBJ1-3; D is ambiguous. The CDR3 extends over 15 amino acids. Per germline, CDR1 MNHEY and CDR2 SVGAGI. Deletions cut 2 bases from V and 0 bases from J, with 8 bases between. Written as DNA, the CDR3 is TGTGCCAGCAGTTACGGTTTCAGCTCTGGAAACACCATATATTTT. Protein product: CASSYGFSSGNTIYF.

The V call is TRBV7-9, the J call TRBJ1-2, with D maybe TRBD1 (5 bases). From germline, CDR1 is SEHNR and CDR2 FQNEAQ (reference sequence). This CDR3 comprises 13 residues. V was clipped by 2 bases and J by 6 bases, with 10 bases between them. The CDR3 sequence is CASSLQGSDGYTF. In nucleotides, the CDR3 is TGTGCCAGCAGCTTACAGGGCTCTGATGGCTACACCTTC.

The gene calls are TRBV28 and TRBJ1-3, with D perhaps TRBD1 (5 bases). Trimming pared 5 bases from V and 0 bases from J, leaving 20 bases between. The CDR3 extends over 18 amino acids. CDR1 is MDHEN and CDR2 is SYDVKM in the germline V gene. CDR3 protein: CASSTRVTRLTSGNTIYF. For the CDR3, the DNA is TGTGCCAGCAGTACCAGGGTGACAAGGTTAACCTCTGGAAACACCATATATTTT.

The chain employs TRBV6-1 and TRBJ1-1, with no clear D. Trimming stripped 6 bases from V and 5 bases from J, with 16 bases between. Germline values: CDR1 MNHNS, CDR2 SASEGT. The CDR3 has 14 amino acids. This CDR3 is CASSVWTGGTEAFF. CDR3 DNA: TGTGCCAGCAGCGTTTGGACGGGAGGGACTGAAGCTTTCTTT.

The gene calls are TRBV4-1 and TRBJ2-3; 11 bases match TRBD2. V shed 1 base and J 4 bases; nucleotides not matched to a gene: 4. Germline CDR1 reads MGHRA; CDR2 reads YSYEKL. The CDR3 totals 16 residues. The CDR3 loop is CASSQGSGRASDTQYF. The CDR3 DNA reads as TGCGCCAGCAGCCAAGGTAGCGGGAGGGCCTCAGATACGCAGTATTTT.

The genes are TRBV10-3 and TRBJ2-7; D is possibly TRBD1 (6 bases). The CDR3 spans 12 residues. CDR1 is ENHRY, CDR2 SYGVKD, per germline. V was cut by 10 bases and J by 0 bases, with 10 bases left in between. Written as DNA, the CDR3 is TGTGCCAGCCAGGGGAGCTCCTACGAGCAGTACTTC. It specifies CASQGSSYEQYF.

The V gene is TRBV19, the J gene TRBJ1-1; 7 bases line up with TRBD1. V was clipped by 0 bases and J by 3 bases; unmatched bases: 4. Germline loops: CDR1 LNHDA, CDR2 SQIVND (reference sequence). This CDR3 is built from 15 residues. In DNA, the CDR3 is TGTGCCAGTAGTATAGATCGGACAGGAGACACTGAAGCTTTCTTT. This sequence encodes CASSIDRTGDTEAFF.

The chain recombines TRBV9 with TRBJ2-5; 12 bases align to TRBD2. The J call may not be correct, given that the DNA end is closer to TRBJ2-7. The germline gives CDR1 SGDLS, CDR2 YYNGEE. The CDR3 runs 15 residues. CDR3 loop: CASSPRLAGAYEQYF. For the CDR3, the DNA is TGTGCCAGCAGCCCCCGACTAGCGGGAGCCTACGAGCAGTACTTC.

The chain's CDR3 is CASSLDRANNSPLHF. CDR3 nucleotides: TGTGCCAGCAGCTTGGACAGAGCTAATAATTCACCCCTCCACTTT. The rearrangement uses TRBV7-9 and TRBJ1-6; a possible D gene is TRBD1 (6 bases). Germline V gene lookup returns CDR1 SEHNR and CDR2 FQNEAQ (reference sequence). The CDR3 runs 15 residues. V was clipped by 3 bases and J by 5 bases, with 11 bases between them.

The rearrangement uses TRBV6-5 and TRBJ2-5, with a tentative D call TRBD1 (6 bases). Trimming removed 7 bases at V and 1 base at J, with 10 bases between. The CDR3 is made up of 13 amino acids. Germline V gene data show CDR1 as MNHEY and CDR2 as SVGAGI. CDR3 protein: CASNGQSQETQYF. The CDR3 coding sequence is TGTGCCAGCAACGGACAGAGCCAAGAGACCCAGTACTTC.

This chain links TRBV27 with TRBJ2-1, with a weak D call TRBD2 (5 bases). The CDR3 runs 13 residues. Trimming stripped 7 bases from V and 12 bases from J, with 19 bases between. In germline, CDR1 is MNHEY, CDR2 SMNVEV (reference sequence). The chain's CDR3 is CASIMTGSGRQFF. The CDR3 DNA sequence: TGTGCCAGCATTATGACGGGATCCGGTCGGCAGTTCTTC.

The V call is TRBV12-5, the J call TRBJ2-7; D is undetermined. Trimming cost V 6 bases and J 3 bases, with 9 bases left between them. This CDR3 has 12 residues. Per the germline V gene, CDR1 is LGHNT and CDR2 is FRNRAP. CDR3 amino acids: CASGIRYYEQYF. Written as DNA, the CDR3 is TGTGCTAGTGGAATCAGATACTACGAGCAGTACTTC. Based on the CDR3 plus reference TRBV12-5 and TRBJ2-7, the full variable domain is DARVTQTPRHKVTEMGQEVTMRCQPILGHNTVFWYRQTMMQGLELLAYFRNRAPLDDSGMPKDRFSAEMPDATLATLKIQPSEPRDSAVYFCASGIRYYEQYFGPGTRLTVT.

V usage is TRBV29-1 and J usage is TRBJ1-4, with a weak D call TRBD1 (6 bases). From germline, CDR1 is SQVTM and CDR2 ANQGSEA. CDR3 length: 13 amino acids. V was cut by 4 bases and J by 3 bases, with 9 bases left in between. Here the CDR3 DNA reads TGCAGCGTTGGACAGGCTTCTAATGAAAAACTGTTTTTT. Encoded protein: CSVGQASNEKLFF.

This sequence joins TRBV7-2 and TRBJ2-1, with a possible D match to TRBD2 (6 bases). The CDR3 is 15 amino acids. V was cut by 1 base and J by 6 bases, with 13 bases left in between. Germline V gene data show CDR1 as SGHTA and CDR2 as FQGNSA. CDR3 sequence: CASSLEHGRRNEQFF. Written as DNA, the CDR3 is TGTGCCAGCAGCTTAGAGCACGGGAGACGCAATGAGCAGTTCTTC.

V usage is TRBV27 and J usage is TRBJ1-1; the D is unclear. V was shortened by 1 base and J by 0 bases, with 3 bases between the two germline ends. The CDR3 consists of 13 residues. Germline CDR1 reads MNHEY; CDR2 reads SMNVEV (reference sequence). The CDR3 spells CASSLFMNTEAFF. The CDR3 bases are TGTGCCAGCAGTTTATTCATGAACACTGAAGCTTTCTTT.

The chain couples TRBV4-1 to TRBJ1-1; maybe TRBD1 (5 bases). Trimming shortened V by 2 bases and J by 0 bases, and 13 bases separated the two germline ends. Germline CDR1 is MGHRA and CDR2 is YSYEKL. The CDR3 extends over 16 amino acids. The CDR3 bases are TGCGCCAGCAGCCAACCGGGTGGACACTTGAACACTGAAGCTTTCTTT. Amino acid sequence: CASSQPGGHLNTEAFF.

V and J are TRBV7-3 and TRBJ2-5; 7 nucleotides align to TRBD1. The CDR3 extends over 15 amino acids. The trim removed 4 bases at V and 5 bases at J, leaving 10 bases unmatched. Per the germline V gene, CDR1 is SGHTA and CDR2 is FQGTGA. The CDR3 DNA reads as TGTGCCAGCAGCTCCTCGACAGGGAGAGGGGAGACCCAGTACTTC. This translates into CASSSSTGRGETQYF.

The rearrangement joins TRBV30 to TRBJ2-7, with TRBD2 identical over 8 bases. Germline V gene lookup returns CDR1 GTSNPN and CDR2 SVGIG (reference sequence). This CDR3 contains 14 residues. Trimming at V came to 6 bases and at J to 7 bases, leaving 14 bases not matched to a gene. This CDR3 is CACSFGGGFGEQYF. The CDR3, as DNA: TGTGCCTGTTCATTTGGCGGGGGGTTTGGAGAGCAGTACTTC.

The rearrangement links TRBV9 to TRBJ2-1, with 7 bases identical to TRBD2. Germline trimming cut 0 bases from V and 3 bases from J; bases unmatched to any gene: 3. The CDR3 spans 15 residues. The germline CDR1 and CDR2 sequences are SGDLS and YYNGEE. The CDR3 is CASSVGSSGYNEQFF. CDR3 DNA: TGTGCCAGCAGCGTAGGGTCTAGCGGCTACAATGAGCAGTTCTTC.

This rearrangement joins TRBV5-1 to TRBJ2-5, with a weak D call TRBD1 (5 bases). The closer fit of TRBJ2-7 to the DNA end suggests the J call may be wrong. Germline V gene data show CDR1 as SGHRS and CDR2 as YFSETQ. This CDR3 is 14 amino acids long. The CDR3 loop is CASSLRGISYEQYF. In DNA form, the CDR3 reads TGCGCCAGCAGCTTGAGGGGAATCTCCTACGAGCAGTACTTC.